This T cell receptor beta chain was captured in a study of shared clonotypes between healthy human individuals. Study results and caveats: The represented genetic and exposure-history diversity was limited by the small number of donors. Generally, estimated richness proved larger in naive subsets than it did in memory subsets.

Per the authors' pipeline: ImmunoSEQ yielded junction-only sequences lacking quality scores, so filtering differed. Measured with immunoSEQ multiplex PCR; TCRdb has only the in-frame clones, and not every one. The V and J calls and the clone size are those of that table, but D and trimming were determined from the DNA. The data show 2 million or so clones, 85% to 95% seen once. On this clone: The antigen remains undetermined.

CDR3 length equals 17 residues. Splitting the CD4+ cells yielded a CD45RA+ naive subset and a CD45RA-negative memory subset. The V and J genes are TRBV12-2 and TRBJ2-1; the table's D call, TRBD2, was not checked against the DNA. TRBV12-2 is a pseudogene. The source material was naive CD4+ T cells sorted from blood. Subset: CD45RA+ positively selected. The TCR was taken from a young man in good health. Written as DNA, the CDR3 is TGTGCAAGTCGCCAGAGGGCCTCGGGACTGGGGGACAATGAGCAGTTCTTC. It translates to CASRQRASGLGDNEQFF.